The clone carrying this T cell receptor beta chain was recorded at least ten times. The antigen is not known. Quantitative 5'-RACE was performed with molecular barcodes, and it yielded the TCR beta libraries. TCRdb itself ran the 5' RACE reads through MiXCR, one entry per CDR3 protein. The sample records approximately 92,000 distinct CDR3 sequences, around 10% being singletons. The sample originates from a study of CD8 T cells in ankylosing spondylitis. General observations from the study: As for the disease-linked clones, they showed a CD8+ phenotype and occurred at relatively low frequencies in peripheral blood. Significantly higher representation of disease-linked clones was reported for matched ankylosing spondylitis synovial fluid. Within ankylosing spondylitis blood, a TCR beta motif made up of roughly eight highly homologous variants appeared to be characteristic.

Trimming took off 7 bases at V and 4 bases at J, with 17 bases between the two ends. The CDR3 covers 15 residues. Germline-derived CDR1 and CDR2 are MDHEN and SYDVKM. The material sequenced was blood, either unsorted or a sorted T cell fraction (not recorded which). This chain joins TRBV28 and TRBJ1-5; D not resolved. The TCR was taken from a male donor with ankylosing spondylitis or in good health (not recorded which). The CDR3, as DNA: TGTGCCAGCAACCCGGATCCCCTGAGGAATCAGCCCCAGCATTTT. It yields the protein CASNPDPLRNQPQHF.